These 17 T cell receptor beta chains share one sample of origin, sequenced in a study of blood T cell repertoires in COVID-19. Using immunoSEQ multiplex PCR, the repertoire was profiled, and TCRdb retains in-frame clones only, with some absent. The sample carries around 250,000 clones, roughly 88% recorded once. Sample: PBMCs or T cells enriched from blood (not recorded which). Every receptor here comes from a woman in her 40s who had been exposed to COVID-19.

The CDR3 spells CASSLVTVGTSPSNYGYTF. The CDR3, as DNA: TGCGCCAGCAGCTTGGTGACGGTCGGGACATCCCCTTCTAACTATGGCTACACCTTC. This sequence joins TRBV5-1 and TRBJ1-2, with D maybe TRBD1 (6 bases). This CDR3 has 19 residues. Germline V CDR1 and CDR2: SGHRS, YFSETQ. The V end lost 0 bases, the J end lost 0 bases, and 21 bases lay between the germline ends. The whole variable domain, remainder taken from reference TRBV5-1 and TRBJ1-2, is KAGVTQTPRYLIKTRGQQVTLSCSPISGHRSVSWYQQTPGQGLQFLFEYFSETQRNKGNFPGRFSGRQFSNSRSEMNVSTLELGDSALYLCASSLVTVGTSPSNYGYTFGSGTRLTVV.

The rearrangement links TRBV7-3 to TRBJ2-1, with D perhaps matching TRBD1 (6 bases). Germline CDR1 SGHTA, CDR2 FQGTGA. The germline V and J ends were trimmed by 4 bases and 6 bases, with 13 bases remaining between them. The CDR3 runs 14 residues. In DNA form, the CDR3 reads TGTGCCAGCAGCTCAGGGGTGGCAGTCAATGAGCAGTTCTTC. This gives the protein CASSSGVAVNEQFF.

The gene calls are TRBV5-5 and TRBJ2-1; a weak D match, TRBD2 (5 bases). In germline, CDR1 is SGHKS, CDR2 YYEKEE (reference sequence). The CDR3 sequence is 13 residues long. CDR3 DNA sequence: TGTGCTGTGGGAGAGCATCGGTACAATGAGCAGTTCTTC. Translated: CAVGEHRYNEQFF.

This sequence joins TRBV28 and TRBJ2-1; TRBD2 aligns across 8 bases. V was clipped by 7 bases and J by 2 bases; unmatched bases: 10. CDR1 MDHEN and CDR2 SYDVKM come from the germline V gene. There are 16 residues in the CDR3. CDR3 residues: CASIPLRGEAYNEQFF. The CDR3 nucleotides read TGTGCCAGCATCCCCTTGCGGGGGGAGGCCTACAATGAGCAGTTCTTC. Full variable domain (remainder filled in from reference TRBV28 and TRBJ2-1): DVKVTQSSRYLVKRTGEKVFLECVQDMDHENMFWYRQDPGLGLRLIYFSYDVKMKEKGDIPEGYSVSREKKERFSLILESASTNQTSMYLCASIPLRGEAYNEQFFGPGTRLTVL.

J is TRBJ2-3 and V is TRBV7-8; a weak D match, TRBD2 (5 bases). The V and J ends lost 6 bases and 14 bases respectively, with 21 bases between them. The germline V gene encodes CDR1 SGHVS and CDR2 FQNEAQ. The CDR3 totals 13 residues. Here the CDR3 reads CASRPGGSEIRYF. In DNA form, the CDR3 reads TGTGCCAGCAGGCCAGGCGGGTCCGAGATACGGTATTTT.

This chain uses TRBV3-1 (or the pseudogene TRBV3-2) with TRBJ2-7; D perhaps matches TRBD2 (6 bases). The CDR3 contains 15 residues. Per germline, CDR1 LGHDT and CDR2 YNNKEL (reference sequence). The V and J ends lost 0 bases and 0 bases respectively, with 9 bases between them. The CDR3 DNA is TGTGCCAGCAGCCAAGAACTAGCTAGCTCCTACGAGCAGTACTTC. It codes for CASSQELASSYEQYF.

The chain links TRBV9 to TRBJ2-3; TRBD2 matches at 15 bases. The V segment lost 3 bases and the J segment 6 bases; nucleotides outside the gene matches: 14. The germline V gene encodes CDR1 SGDLS and CDR2 YYNGEE. The CDR3 length is 19 residues. The chain's CDR3 is CASSDGLAGGLDLRDTQYF. The CDR3 bases are TGTGCCAGCAGCGACGGACTAGCGGGGGGGTTGGATCTTCGGGATACGCAGTATTTT.

This clone was recorded only once. The chain is built from TRBV7-2 and TRBJ1-1, with unresolved D. Germline CDR1 reads SGHTA; CDR2 reads FQGNSA. The CDR3 is 16 residues long. V gave up 6 bases and J gave up 0 bases, with 17 bases separating them. The CDR3 loop is CASSPSSPLLNTEAFF. The CDR3 coding sequence is TGTGCCAGCAGTCCTTCGTCCCCACTTTTGAACACTGAAGCTTTCTTT. The full variable domain, with the rest looked up from reference TRBV7-2 and TRBJ1-1, is GAGVSQSPSNKVTEKGKDVELRCDPISGHTALYWYRQSLGQGLEFLIYFQGNSAPDKSGLPSDRFSAERTGGSVSTLTIQRTQQEDSAVYLCASSPSSPLLNTEAFFGQGTRLTVV.

The gene calls are TRBV9 and TRBJ1-3; D perhaps matches TRBD1 (6 bases). Trimming shortened V by 0 bases and J by 4 bases, and 14 bases separated the two germline ends. The germline V gene encodes CDR1 SGDLS and CDR2 YYNGEE. This CDR3 comprises 16 residues. CDR3 protein: CASSVGAGARGNTIYF. The DNA for the CDR3 is TGTGCCAGCAGCGTAGGGGCAGGGGCGCGGGGAAACACCATATATTTT.

This chain uses TRBV4-3 with TRBJ2-6; 10 bases are a match to TRBD2. The CDR3 extends over 16 amino acids. V lost 6 bases to trimming and J lost 1 base; unmatched junction nucleotides: 3. Germline V gene sequence: CDR1 LGHNA, CDR2 YSLEER. The CDR3 nucleotides are TGCGCCAGCAGTCCGGGACTAGCGTCTGGGGCCAACGTCCTGACTTTC. It yields the protein CASSPGLASGANVLTF.

The J gene is TRBJ2-1, the V gene TRBV19, with TRBD1 matching over 9 bases. V was pared by 4 bases and J by 4 bases, with 11 bases of the junction left unmatched. Germline values: CDR1 LNHDA, CDR2 SQIVND (reference sequence). The CDR3 contains 17 residues. CDR3 DNA: TGTGCCAGTAGTACCTCGGGGGACAGGGTCTTTTACAATGAGCAGTTCTTC. Amino acid sequence: CASSTSGDRVFYNEQFF.

The table lists this clone with a few counts. The V gene is TRBV30, the J gene TRBJ1-2; 9 positions agree with TRBD1. V was clipped by 2 bases and J by 4 bases; unmatched bases: 2. CDR3 length: 13 residues. Germline CDR1 and CDR2: GTSNPN and SVGIG (reference sequence). CDR3 DNA: TGTGCCTGGAGTCTGGGACAGGGCTATGGCTACACCTTC. It encodes CAWSLGQGYGYTF.

The chain joins TRBV4-2 to TRBJ2-1, with D unresolved. The germline gives CDR1 LGHNA, CDR2 YNFKEQ. The germline V and J ends were trimmed by 0 bases and 1 base, with 13 bases remaining between them. CDR3 length equals 17 residues. In DNA form, the CDR3 reads TGTGCCAGCAGCCAAGATCGAGGAGCATCTTCCTACAATGAGCAGTTCTTC. Translation: CASSQDRGASSYNEQFF.

The chain carries TRBV5-4 and TRBJ1-2; 8 nucleotides align to TRBD1. The CDR3 is 16 amino acids. J was trimmed by 2 bases and V by 4 bases; bases with no gene match: 10. Germline CDR1 and CDR2: SGHNT and YYREEE (reference sequence). CDR3 sequence reads: CASSMGGQGLNYGYTF. The CDR3 coding sequence is TGTGCCAGCAGCATGGGAGGACAGGGACTAAACTATGGCTACACCTTC.

The rearrangement joins TRBV19 to TRBJ1-5; 7 nucleotides align to TRBD1. CDR1 and CDR2 (germline): LNHDA, SQIVND (reference sequence). The trim removed 7 bases at V and 3 bases at J, leaving 6 bases unmatched. The CDR3 spans 14 residues. CDR3: CASKVTGYNQPQHF. In DNA form, the CDR3 reads TGTGCCAGTAAGGTGACAGGGTACAATCAGCCCCAGCATTTT.

This chain links TRBV3-1 (or the pseudogene TRBV3-2) with TRBJ2-1; possible D gene TRBD1, 6 bases. The CDR3 runs to 15 residues. Germline loops: CDR1 LGHDT, CDR2 YNNKEL (reference sequence). V lost 5 bases, J lost 3 bases, and 14 bases lay in between. CDR3 nucleotides: TGTGCCAGCAGCTATACAGGGTTGCGCTACAATGAGCAGTTCTTC. Its protein is CASSYTGLRYNEQFF.

The chain joins TRBV6-5 to TRBJ2-1; a weak D match, TRBD2 (5 bases). Germline values: CDR1 MNHEY, CDR2 SVGAGI. The CDR3 is 16 residues long. V lost 0 bases to trimming and J lost 3 bases, with 12 bases between them. In DNA, the CDR3 is TGTGCCAGCAGTTACTCGAGAGGGAGTGGCTACAATGAGCAGTTCTTC. As protein: CASSYSRGSGYNEQFF.